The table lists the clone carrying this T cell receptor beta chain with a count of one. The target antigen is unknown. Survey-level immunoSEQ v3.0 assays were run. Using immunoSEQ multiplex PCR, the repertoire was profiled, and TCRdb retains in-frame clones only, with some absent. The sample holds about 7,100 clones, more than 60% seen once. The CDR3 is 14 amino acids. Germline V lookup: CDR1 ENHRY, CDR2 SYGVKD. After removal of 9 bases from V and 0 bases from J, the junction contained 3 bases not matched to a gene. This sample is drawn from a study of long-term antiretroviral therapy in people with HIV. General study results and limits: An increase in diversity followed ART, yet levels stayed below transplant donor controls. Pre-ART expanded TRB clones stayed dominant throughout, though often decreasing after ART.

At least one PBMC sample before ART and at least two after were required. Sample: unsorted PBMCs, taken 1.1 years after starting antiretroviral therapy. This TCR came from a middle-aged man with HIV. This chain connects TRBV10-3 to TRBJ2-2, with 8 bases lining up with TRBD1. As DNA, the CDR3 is TGTGCCATTAAGGACAGGGCGAACACCGGGGAGCTGTTTTTT. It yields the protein CAIKDRANTGELFF.